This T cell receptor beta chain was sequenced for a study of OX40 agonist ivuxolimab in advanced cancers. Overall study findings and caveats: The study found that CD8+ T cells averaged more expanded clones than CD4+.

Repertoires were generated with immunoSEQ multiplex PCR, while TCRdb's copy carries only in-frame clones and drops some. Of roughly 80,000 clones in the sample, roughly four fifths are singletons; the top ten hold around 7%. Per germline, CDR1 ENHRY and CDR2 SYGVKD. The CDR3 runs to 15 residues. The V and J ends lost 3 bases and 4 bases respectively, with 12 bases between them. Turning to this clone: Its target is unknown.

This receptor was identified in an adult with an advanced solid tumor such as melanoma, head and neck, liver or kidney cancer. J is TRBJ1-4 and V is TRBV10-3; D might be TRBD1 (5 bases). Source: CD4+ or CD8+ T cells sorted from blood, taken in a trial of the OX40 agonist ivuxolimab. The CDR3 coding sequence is TGTGCCATCAGTGATCCCACAGGATTTAATGAAAAACTGTTTTTT. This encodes CAISDPTGFNEKLFF.